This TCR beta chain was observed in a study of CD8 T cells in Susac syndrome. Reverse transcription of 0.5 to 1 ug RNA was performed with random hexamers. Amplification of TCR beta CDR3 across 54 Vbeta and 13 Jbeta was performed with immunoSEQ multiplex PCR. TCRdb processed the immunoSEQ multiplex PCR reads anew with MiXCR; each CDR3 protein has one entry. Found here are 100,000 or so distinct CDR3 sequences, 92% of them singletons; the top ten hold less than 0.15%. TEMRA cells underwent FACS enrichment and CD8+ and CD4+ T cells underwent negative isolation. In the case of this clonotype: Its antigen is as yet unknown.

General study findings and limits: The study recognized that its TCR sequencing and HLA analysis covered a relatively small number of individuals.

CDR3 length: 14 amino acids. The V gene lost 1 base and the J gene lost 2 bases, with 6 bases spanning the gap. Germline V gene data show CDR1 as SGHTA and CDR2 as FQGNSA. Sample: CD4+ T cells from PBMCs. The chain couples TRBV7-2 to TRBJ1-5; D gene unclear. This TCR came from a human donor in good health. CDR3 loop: CASSLEQRNQPQHF. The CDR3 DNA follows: TGTGCCAGCAGCTTAGAACAGCGCAATCAGCCCCAGCATTTT.